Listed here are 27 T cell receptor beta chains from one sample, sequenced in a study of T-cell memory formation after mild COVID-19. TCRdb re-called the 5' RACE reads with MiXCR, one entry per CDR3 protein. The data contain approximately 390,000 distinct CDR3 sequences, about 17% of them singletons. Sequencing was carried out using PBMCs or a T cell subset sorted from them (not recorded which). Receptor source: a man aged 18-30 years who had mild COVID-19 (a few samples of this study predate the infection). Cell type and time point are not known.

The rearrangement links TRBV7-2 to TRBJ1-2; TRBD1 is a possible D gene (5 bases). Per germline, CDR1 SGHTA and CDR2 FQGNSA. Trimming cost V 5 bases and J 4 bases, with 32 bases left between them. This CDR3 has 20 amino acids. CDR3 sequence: CASSRLSGGGSESPLYGYTF. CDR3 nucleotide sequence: TGTGCCAGCAGCCGTTTATCGGGCGGGGGTTCGGAGTCGCCGCTCTATGGCTACACCTTC.

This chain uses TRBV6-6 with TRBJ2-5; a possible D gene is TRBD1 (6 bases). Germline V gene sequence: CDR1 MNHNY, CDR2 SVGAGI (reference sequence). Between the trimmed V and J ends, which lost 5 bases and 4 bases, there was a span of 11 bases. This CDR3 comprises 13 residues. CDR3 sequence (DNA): TGTGCCAGCAGTGCCGGGGACATAGAGACCCAGTACTTC. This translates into CASSAGDIETQYF.

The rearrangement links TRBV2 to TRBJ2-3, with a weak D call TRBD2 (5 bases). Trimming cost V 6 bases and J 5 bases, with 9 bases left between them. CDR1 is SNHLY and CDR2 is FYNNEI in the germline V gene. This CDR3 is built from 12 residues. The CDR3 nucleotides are TGTGCCAGCAGGAGTGCGGGAGATACGCAGTATTTT. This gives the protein CASRSAGDTQYF.

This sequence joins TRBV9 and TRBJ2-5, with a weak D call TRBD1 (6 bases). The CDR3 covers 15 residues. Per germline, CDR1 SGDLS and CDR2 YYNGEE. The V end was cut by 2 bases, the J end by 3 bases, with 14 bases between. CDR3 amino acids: CASSVQGGPKETQYF. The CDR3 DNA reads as TGTGCCAGCAGCGTTCAAGGGGGTCCGAAAGAGACCCAGTACTTC.

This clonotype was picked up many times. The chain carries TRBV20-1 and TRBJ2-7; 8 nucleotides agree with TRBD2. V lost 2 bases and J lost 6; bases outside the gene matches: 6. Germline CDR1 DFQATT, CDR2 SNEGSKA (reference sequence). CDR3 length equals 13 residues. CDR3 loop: CSARIPGGLEQYV. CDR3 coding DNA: TGCAGTGCTAGAATTCCGGGAGGGCTCGAGCAGTACGTC.

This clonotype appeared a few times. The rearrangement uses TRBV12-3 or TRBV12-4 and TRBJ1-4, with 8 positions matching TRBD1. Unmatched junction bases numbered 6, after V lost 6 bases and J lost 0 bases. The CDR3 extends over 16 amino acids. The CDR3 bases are TGTGCCAGCAGACCGAACAGGGGGGCAACTAATGAAAAACTGTTTTTT. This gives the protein CASRPNRGATNEKLFF.

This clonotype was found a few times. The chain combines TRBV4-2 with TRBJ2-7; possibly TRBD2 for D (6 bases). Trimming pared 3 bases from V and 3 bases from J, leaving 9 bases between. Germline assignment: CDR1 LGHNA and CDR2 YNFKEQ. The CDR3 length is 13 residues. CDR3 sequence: CASSQGTFYEQYF. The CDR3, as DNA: TGTGCCAGCAGCCAGGGGACTTTCTACGAGCAGTACTTC.

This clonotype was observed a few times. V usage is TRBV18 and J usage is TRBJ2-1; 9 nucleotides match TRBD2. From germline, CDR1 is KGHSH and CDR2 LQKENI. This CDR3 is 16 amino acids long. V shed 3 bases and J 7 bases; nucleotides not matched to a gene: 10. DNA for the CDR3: TGTGCCAGCTCACCCCGGTCTAGCGGGATACGAAATGAGCAGTTCTTC. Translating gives CASSPRSSGIRNEQFF.

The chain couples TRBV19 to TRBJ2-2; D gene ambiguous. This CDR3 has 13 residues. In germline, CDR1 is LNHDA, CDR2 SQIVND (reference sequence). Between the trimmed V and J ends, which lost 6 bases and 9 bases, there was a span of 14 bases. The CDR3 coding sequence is TGTGCCAGTAGACTATCCGTGGTCCGGGAGCTGTTTTTT. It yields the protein CASRLSVVRELFF.

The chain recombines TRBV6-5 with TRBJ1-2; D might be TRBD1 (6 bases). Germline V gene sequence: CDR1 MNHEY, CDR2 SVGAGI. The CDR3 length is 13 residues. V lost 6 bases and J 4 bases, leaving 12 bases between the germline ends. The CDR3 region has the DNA TGTGCCAGCAGCGTTGGACAGTTCTATGGCTACACCTTC. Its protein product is CASSVGQFYGYTF.

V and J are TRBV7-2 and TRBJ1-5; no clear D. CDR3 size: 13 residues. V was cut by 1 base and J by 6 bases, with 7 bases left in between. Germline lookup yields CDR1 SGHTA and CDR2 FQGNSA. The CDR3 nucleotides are TGTGCCAGCAGCTTAGACTGGGGTCAGCCCCAGCATTTT. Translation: CASSLDWGQPQHF.

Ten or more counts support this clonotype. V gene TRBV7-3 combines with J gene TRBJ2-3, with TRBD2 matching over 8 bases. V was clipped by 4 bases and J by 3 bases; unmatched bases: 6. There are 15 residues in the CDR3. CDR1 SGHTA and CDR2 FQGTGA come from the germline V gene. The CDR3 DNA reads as TGTGCCAGCAGCTCGCTAGCGGGTGGTACAGATACGCAGTATTTT. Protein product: CASSSLAGGTDTQYF.

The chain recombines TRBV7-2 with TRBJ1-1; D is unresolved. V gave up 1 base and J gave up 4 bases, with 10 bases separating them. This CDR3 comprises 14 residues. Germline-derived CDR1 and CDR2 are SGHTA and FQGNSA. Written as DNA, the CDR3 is TGTGCCAGCAGCTTAGGGGGTAGGGTCACTGAAGCTTTCTTT. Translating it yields CASSLGGRVTEAFF.

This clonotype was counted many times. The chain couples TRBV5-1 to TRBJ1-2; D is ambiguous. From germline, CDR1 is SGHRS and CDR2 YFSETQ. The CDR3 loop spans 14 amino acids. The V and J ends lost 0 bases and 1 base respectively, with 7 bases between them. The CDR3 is CASSLDTLNYGYTF. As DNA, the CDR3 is TGCGCCAGCAGCTTGGACACGCTTAACTATGGCTACACCTTC.

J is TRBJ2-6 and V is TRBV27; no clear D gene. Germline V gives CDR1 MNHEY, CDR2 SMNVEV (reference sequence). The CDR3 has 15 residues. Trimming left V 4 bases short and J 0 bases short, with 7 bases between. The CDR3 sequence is CASSWEYSGANVLTF. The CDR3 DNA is TGTGCCAGCAGTTGGGAATACTCTGGGGCCAACGTCCTGACTTTC.

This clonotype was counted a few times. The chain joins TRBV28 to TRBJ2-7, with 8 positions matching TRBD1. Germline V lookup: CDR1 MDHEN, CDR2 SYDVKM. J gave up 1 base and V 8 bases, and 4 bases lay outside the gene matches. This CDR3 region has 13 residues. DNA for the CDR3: TGTGCCAGCCAGGGGGCGAAATCCTACGAGCAGTACGTC. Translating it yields CASQGAKSYEQYV.

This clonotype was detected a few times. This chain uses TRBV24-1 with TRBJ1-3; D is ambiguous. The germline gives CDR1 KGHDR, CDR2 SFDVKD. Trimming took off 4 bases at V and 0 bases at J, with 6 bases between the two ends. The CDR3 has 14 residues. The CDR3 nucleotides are TGTGCCACCAGTGACGCAAACTCTGGAAACACCATATATTTT. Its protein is CATSDANSGNTIYF.

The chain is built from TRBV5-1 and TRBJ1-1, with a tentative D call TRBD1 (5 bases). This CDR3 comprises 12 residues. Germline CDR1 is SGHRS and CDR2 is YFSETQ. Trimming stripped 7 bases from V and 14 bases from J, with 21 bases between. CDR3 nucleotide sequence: TGCGCCAGCGGGAAAGAGGGGCCCGAGGCCTTCTTT. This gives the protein CASGKEGPEAFF.

The CDR3 spells CSARTTGRGTEAFF. The DNA of the CDR3 is TGCAGTGCTAGAACCACAGGGAGGGGCACTGAAGCTTTCTTT. The chain uses TRBV20-1 and TRBJ1-1, with D maybe TRBD1 (6 bases). The length of the CDR3 is 14 residues. The germline V and J ends were trimmed by 2 bases and 4 bases, with 14 bases remaining between them. Germline V lookup: CDR1 DFQATT, CDR2 SNEGSKA (reference sequence).

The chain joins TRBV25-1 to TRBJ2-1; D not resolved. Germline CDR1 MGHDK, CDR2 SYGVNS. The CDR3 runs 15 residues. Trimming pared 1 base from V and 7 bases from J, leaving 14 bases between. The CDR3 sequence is CASSELKGPVNEQFF. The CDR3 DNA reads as TGTGCCAGCAGTGAATTAAAAGGGCCGGTGAATGAGCAGTTCTTC.

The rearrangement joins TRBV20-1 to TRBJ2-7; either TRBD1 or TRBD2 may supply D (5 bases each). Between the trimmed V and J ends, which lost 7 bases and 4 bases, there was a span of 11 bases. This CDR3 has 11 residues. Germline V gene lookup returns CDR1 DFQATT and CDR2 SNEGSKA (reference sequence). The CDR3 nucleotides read TGCAGTGGGAGAGGGGAGTACGAGCAGTACTTC. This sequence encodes CSGRGEYEQYF.

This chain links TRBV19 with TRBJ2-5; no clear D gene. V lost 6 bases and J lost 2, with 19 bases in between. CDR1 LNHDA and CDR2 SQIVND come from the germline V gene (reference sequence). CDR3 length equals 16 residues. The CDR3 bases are TGTGCCAGTAGCCCAATGGGTCAACCCGTTCAAGAGACCCAGTACTTC. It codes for CASSPMGQPVQETQYF.

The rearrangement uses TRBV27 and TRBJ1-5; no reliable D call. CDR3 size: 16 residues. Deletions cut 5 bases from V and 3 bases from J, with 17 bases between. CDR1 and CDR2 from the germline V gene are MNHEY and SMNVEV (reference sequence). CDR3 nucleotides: TGTGCCAGCAGTGATAGAGGCGCCCTTCCCAATCAGCCCCAGCATTTT. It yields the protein CASSDRGALPNQPQHF.

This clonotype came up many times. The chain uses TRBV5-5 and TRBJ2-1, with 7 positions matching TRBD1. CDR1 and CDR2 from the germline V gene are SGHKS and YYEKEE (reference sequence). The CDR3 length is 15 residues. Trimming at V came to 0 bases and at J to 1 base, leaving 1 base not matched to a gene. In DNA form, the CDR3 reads TGTGCCAGCAGCTTGGGGGGACAGTCCTACAATGAGCAGTTCTTC. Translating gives CASSLGGQSYNEQFF. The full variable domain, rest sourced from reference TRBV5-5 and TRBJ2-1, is DAGVTQSPTHLIKTRGQQVTLRCSPISGHKSVSWYQQVLGQGPQFIFQYYEKEERGRGNFPDRFSARQFPNYSSELNVNALLLGDSALYLCASSLGGQSYNEQFFGPGTRLTVL.

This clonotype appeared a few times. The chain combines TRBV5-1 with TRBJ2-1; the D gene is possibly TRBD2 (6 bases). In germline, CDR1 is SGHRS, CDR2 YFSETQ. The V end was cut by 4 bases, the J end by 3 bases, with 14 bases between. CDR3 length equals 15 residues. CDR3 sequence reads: CASSRRLVSYNEQFF. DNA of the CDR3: TGCGCCAGCAGCCGGCGACTAGTGAGCTACAATGAGCAGTTCTTC.

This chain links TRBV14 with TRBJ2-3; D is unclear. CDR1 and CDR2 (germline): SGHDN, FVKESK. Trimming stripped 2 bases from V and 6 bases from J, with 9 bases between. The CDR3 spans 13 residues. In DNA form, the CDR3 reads TGTGCCAGCAGCCAAAATGCAAGGGATACGCAGTATTTT. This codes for CASSQNARDTQYF.

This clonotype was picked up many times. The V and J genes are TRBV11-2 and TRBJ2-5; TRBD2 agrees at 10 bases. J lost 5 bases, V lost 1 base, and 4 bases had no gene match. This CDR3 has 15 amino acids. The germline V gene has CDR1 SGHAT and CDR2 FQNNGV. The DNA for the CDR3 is TGTGCCAGCAGCTTAGGACTAGCGGGTGGGGAGACCCAGTACTTC. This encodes CASSLGLAGGETQYF.